The 27 T cell receptor beta chains below all came from one sample that was sequenced in a study of control samples from healthy donors and cancer patients. Assay: immunoSEQ multiplex PCR; the TCRdb copy retains only in-frame clones and omits some. The sample lists some 140,000 clones, over 85% occurring once. The sequenced material came from blood. These receptors all come from a man aged 25-40 years in good health.

The rearrangement uses TRBV10-3 and TRBJ2-1; D is unclear. This CDR3 has 15 residues. Germline CDR1 and CDR2: ENHRY and SYGVKD. Trimming pared 3 bases from V and 4 bases from J, leaving 13 bases between. This chain's CDR3 is CAISDSRALYNEQFF. The CDR3 region has the DNA TGTGCCATCAGTGATAGTCGGGCTCTTTACAATGAGCAGTTCTTC.

The rearrangement uses TRBV5-5 and TRBJ1-3; TRBD1 agrees at 7 bases. This CDR3 spans 16 amino acids. The ends lost 0 bases at V and 0 bases at J; junction bases unmatched: 3. Germline V gene data show CDR1 as SGHKS and CDR2 as YYEKEE (reference sequence). The CDR3 reads CASSLATGRSGNTIYF. In nucleotides, the CDR3 is TGTGCCAGCAGCTTGGCGACAGGGCGCTCTGGAAACACCATATATTTT.

The CDR3 nucleotides read TGCGCCAGCAGCCAAGGGATTTCCTACGAGCAGTACTTC. Translated, it gives CASSQGISYEQYF. The chain combines TRBV4-3 with TRBJ2-7; D is unresolved. This CDR3 spans 13 amino acids. Germline V gene sequence: CDR1 LGHNA, CDR2 YSLEER. V was pared by 1 base and J by 1 base, with 5 bases between.

This chain links TRBV28 with TRBJ1-5; D gene uncertain. Trimming took 2 bases from V and 4 from J, leaving 9 bases between them. The CDR3 is 14 residues long. Germline-derived CDR1 and CDR2 are MDHEN and SYDVKM. The CDR3 is CASSLPGTNQPQHF. The CDR3 bases are TGTGCCAGCAGTTTACCGGGTACTAATCAGCCCCAGCATTTT.

This rearrangement joins TRBV28 to TRBJ2-2; D possibly corresponds to TRBD2 (6 bases). The CDR3 has 15 residues. Germline CDR1 and CDR2: MDHEN and SYDVKM. V was pared by 2 bases and J by 1 base, with 8 bases between. In nucleotides, the CDR3 is TGTGCCAGCAGTTTAGACGGGAGGAACACCGGGGAGCTGTTTTTT. Translating it yields CASSLDGRNTGELFF.

The chain links TRBV9 to TRBJ2-4; 11 bases fit TRBD2. Trimming took 0 bases from V and 5 from J; bases not matched to a gene: 16. This CDR3 has 20 amino acids. Germline CDR1 reads SGDLS; CDR2 reads YYNGEE. The CDR3 sequence: CASSVGLLAGGQGGENIQYF. CDR3 bases: TGTGCCAGCAGCGTAGGGTTGCTAGCGGGAGGCCAGGGGGGAGAAAACATTCAGTACTTC.

V is TRBV5-8 and J is TRBJ2-7, with unresolved D. The CDR3 length is 17 residues. The V and J ends lost 0 bases and 1 base respectively, with 17 bases between them. The germline gives CDR1 SGHTS, CDR2 YDEGEE. The DNA of the CDR3 is TGTGCCAGCAGCTTGGATTTAGGTGTGGGCACTTCCTACGAGCAGTACTTC. Protein sequence: CASSLDLGVGTSYEQYF.

The rearrangement joins TRBV9 to TRBJ1-3; tentative D call: TRBD1 (5 bases). Germline CDR1 SGDLS, CDR2 YYNGEE. Trimming cost V 0 bases and J 4 bases, with 14 bases left between them. The CDR3 spans 16 residues. CDR3 DNA: TGTGCCAGCAGCGTAGCTAATCAGGGATCCGGAAACACCATATATTTT. This gives the protein CASSVANQGSGNTIYF. Full variable domain (missing parts from reference TRBV9 and TRBJ1-3): DSGVTQTPKHLITATGQRVTLRCSPRSGDLSVYWYQQSLDQGLQFLIQYYNGEERAKGNILERFSAQQFPDLHSELNLSSLELGDSALYFCASSVANQGSGNTIYFGEGSWLTVV.

This clone occurred once. This CDR3 reads CASSLGGVGAKNIQYF. For the CDR3, the DNA is TGTGCCAGCAGCTTAGGAGGCGTAGGAGCCAAAAACATTCAGTACTTC. The chain has TRBV7-2 and TRBJ2-4; D uncertain. The CDR3 has 16 amino acids. The V end was cut by 1 base, the J end by 0 bases, with 10 bases between. Germline loops: CDR1 SGHTA, CDR2 FQGNSA.

J is TRBJ2-1 and V is TRBV3-1 (or the pseudogene TRBV3-2), with 9 positions matching TRBD2. The CDR3 extends over 15 amino acids. Germline assignment: CDR1 LGHDT and CDR2 YNNKEL (reference sequence). V gave up 4 bases and J gave up 7 bases; unmatched junction bases: 8. CDR3 residues: CASSLVAGVGNEQFF. The DNA for the CDR3 is TGTGCCAGCAGCCTAGTAGCGGGAGTGGGTAATGAGCAGTTCTTC.

The rearrangement uses TRBV6-4 and TRBJ2-3; possibly TRBD2 for D (7 bases). Germline CDR1 reads MRHNA; CDR2 reads SNTAGT. There are 14 residues in the CDR3. V was pared by 3 bases and J by 4 bases, with 11 bases between. The CDR3 bases are TGTGCCAGCAGTGATGGGGGGGCCGCAGATACGCAGTATTTT. Translation: CASSDGGAADTQYF.

This chain connects TRBV27 to TRBJ1-4; D ambiguous. Per the germline V gene, CDR1 is MNHEY and CDR2 is SMNVEV (reference sequence). Trimming left V 3 bases short and J 10 bases short, with 15 bases between. The CDR3 covers 14 residues. The CDR3 spells CASSFVSNRGKLFF. CDR3 nucleotides: TGTGCCAGCAGTTTTGTGTCCAATCGGGGAAAACTGTTTTTT.

The chain employs TRBV29-1 and TRBJ2-3; 8 bases align to TRBD2. CDR3 length: 14 residues. Per the germline V gene, CDR1 is SQVTM and CDR2 is ANQGSEA. Germline trimming cut 4 bases from V and 5 bases from J; bases unmatched to any gene: 8. The CDR3 nucleotides read TGCAGCGTTGCTTCCGGGAGGGCCGGAGATACGCAGTATTTT. Its protein product is CSVASGRAGDTQYF.

V and J are TRBV18 and TRBJ2-2, with 7 bases matching TRBD1. This CDR3 region has 16 residues. The ends lost 1 base at V and 2 bases at J; junction bases unmatched: 4. Germline CDR1 is KGHSH and CDR2 is LQKENI. CDR3 amino acids: CASSPQQGTNTGELFF. DNA of the CDR3: TGTGCCAGCTCACCACAACAGGGGACCAACACCGGGGAGCTGTTTTTT. Variable domain in full (rest from reference TRBV18 and TRBJ2-2): NAGVMQNPRHLVRRRGQEARLRCSPMKGHSHVYWYRQLPEEGLKFMVYLQKENIIDESGMPKERFSAEFPKEGPSILRIQQVVRGDSAAYFCASSPQQGTNTGELFFGEGSRLTVL.

V and J are TRBV7-9 and TRBJ1-6; TRBD1 aligns across 7 bases. Germline V gives CDR1 SEHNR, CDR2 FQNEAQ (reference sequence). CDR3 length: 14 residues. J gave up 7 bases and V 6 bases, and 6 bases lay outside the gene matches. CDR3 nucleotide sequence: TGTGCCAGCAGAACACAGGGGCAAAATTCACCCCTCCACTTT. It specifies CASRTQGQNSPLHF.

V usage is TRBV18 and J usage is TRBJ1-3; TRBD1 agrees at 8 bases. CDR3 size: 17 residues. The J segment lost 1 base and the V segment lost 1 base, leaving 6 bases of the junction unmatched. The germline CDR1 and CDR2 sequences are KGHSH and LQKENI. This CDR3 is CASSPLGQGSSGNTIYF. The CDR3 nucleotides read TGTGCCAGCTCACCACTCGGACAGGGTTCGTCTGGAAACACCATATATTTT.

The chain recombines TRBV24-1 with TRBJ2-4; no definite D call. Germline V gene sequence: CDR1 KGHDR, CDR2 SFDVKD. This CDR3 has 13 amino acids. The germline V and J ends were trimmed by 4 bases and 4 bases, with 7 bases remaining between them. This CDR3 is CATSEIWKNIQYF. The CDR3 DNA reads as TGTGCCACCAGTGAAATTTGGAAAAACATTCAGTACTTC.

This chain connects TRBV19 to TRBJ2-1, with D unclear. The germline V gene has CDR1 LNHDA and CDR2 SQIVND (reference sequence). V was trimmed by 2 bases and J by 1 base, leaving 6 bases between them. The CDR3 is 14 amino acids. CDR3 coding DNA: TGTGCCAGTAGTATATCCGGGTCCTACAATGAGCAGTTCTTC. This encodes CASSISGSYNEQFF.

The V and J genes are TRBV19 and TRBJ2-7; D is perhaps TRBD1 (6 bases). V lost 2 bases and J lost 1, with 9 bases in between. Per germline, CDR1 LNHDA and CDR2 SQIVND (reference sequence). This CDR3 is 14 amino acids long. The CDR3 nucleotides read TGTGCCAGTAGTATAACCGGGACATCCTACGAGCAGTACTTC. Protein product: CASSITGTSYEQYF.

The chain employs TRBV28 and TRBJ2-7, with D perhaps TRBD1 or TRBD2 (6 bases each). V was clipped by 3 bases and J by 2 bases, with 14 bases between them. The CDR3 has 15 amino acids. Per germline, CDR1 MDHEN and CDR2 SYDVKM. This chain's CDR3 is CASSFRGRHPYEQYF. In DNA, the CDR3 is TGTGCCAGCAGTTTTAGGGGGAGGCACCCCTACGAGCAGTACTTC.

CDR3 nucleotide sequence: TGTGCCAGCAGGGGAGGGACAGGGATCCACGAGCAGTACTTC. This sequence encodes CASRGGTGIHEQYF. The rearrangement joins TRBV6-5 to TRBJ2-7; 9 positions match TRBD1. This CDR3 has 14 residues. Germline assignment: CDR1 MNHEY and CDR2 SVGAGI. Unmatched junction bases numbered 8, after V lost 6 bases and J lost 5 bases.

This clone appeared once. The V call is TRBV28, the J call TRBJ2-2, with D possibly called TRBD1 or TRBD2 (5 bases each). V was shortened by 6 bases and J by 9 bases, with 17 bases between the two germline ends. The CDR3 sequence is 14 residues long. The germline V gene has CDR1 MDHEN and CDR2 SYDVKM. This CDR3 reads CASREDTPLRELFF. The CDR3 DNA reads TGTGCCAGCAGGGAGGACACCCCCCTTAGGGAGCTGTTTTTT.

The chain combines TRBV7-2 with TRBJ2-7; TRBD2 matches at 14 bases. CDR1 is SGHTA and CDR2 is FQGNSA in the germline V gene. Trimming cost V 6 bases and J 2 bases; bases outside gene matches: 3. CDR3 length: 15 residues. The CDR3 DNA is TGTGCCAGCAGTCCGACTAGCGGGAGGGCCTACGAGCAGTACTTC. Translation: CASSPTSGRAYEQYF.

This sequence joins TRBV19 and TRBJ1-5; the match to TRBD1 covers 9 bases. Trimming at V came to 3 bases and at J to 0 bases, leaving 6 bases not matched to a gene. Germline V lookup: CDR1 LNHDA, CDR2 SQIVND (reference sequence). The CDR3 runs to 17 residues. The CDR3 coding sequence is TGTGCCAGTAGTATTACAGGGGGCCCCGATAGCAATCAGCCCCAGCATTTT. Translated: CASSITGGPDSNQPQHF.

This sequence joins TRBV7-9 and TRBJ1-1; D not resolved. The CDR3 is 14 residues long. Looked up from germline, CDR1 is SEHNR and CDR2 is FQNEAQ (reference sequence). Trimming removed 7 bases from V and 4 bases from J, with 16 bases in between. The chain's CDR3 is CASIDTDIITEAFF. The DNA for the CDR3 is TGTGCCAGCATAGATACAGATATCATCACTGAAGCTTTCTTT.

The rearrangement links TRBV19 to TRBJ2-1; TRBD2 matches at 8 bases. The germline gives CDR1 LNHDA, CDR2 SQIVND (reference sequence). J was trimmed by 2 bases and V by 5 bases; bases with no gene match: 11. The CDR3 runs 17 residues. The CDR3 sequence is CASSPTGGQTPYNEQFF. CDR3 coding DNA: TGTGCCAGTAGTCCTACGGGAGGGCAGACTCCCTACAATGAGCAGTTCTTC.

This chain connects TRBV28 to TRBJ2-7; D ambiguous. This CDR3 region has 15 residues. Looked up from germline, CDR1 is MDHEN and CDR2 is SYDVKM. V was cut by 0 bases and J by 6 bases, with 15 bases left in between. CDR3 coding DNA: TGTGCCAGCAGTTTATGGGGCCGAACGCCGGGCGAGCAGTACTTC. Translation: CASSLWGRTPGEQYF.